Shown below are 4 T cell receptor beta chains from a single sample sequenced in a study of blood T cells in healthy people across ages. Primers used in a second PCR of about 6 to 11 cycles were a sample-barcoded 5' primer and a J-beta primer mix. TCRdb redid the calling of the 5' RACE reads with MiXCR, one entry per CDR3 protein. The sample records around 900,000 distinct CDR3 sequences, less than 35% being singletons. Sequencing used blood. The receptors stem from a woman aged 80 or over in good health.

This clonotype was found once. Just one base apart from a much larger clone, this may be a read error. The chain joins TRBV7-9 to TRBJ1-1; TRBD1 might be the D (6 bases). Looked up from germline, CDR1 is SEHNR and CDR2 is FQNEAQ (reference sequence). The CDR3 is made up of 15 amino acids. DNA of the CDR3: TGTGCCAGCAACTTAGTGACGGGCAGGGGAACTGAAGCTTTCTTT. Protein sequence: CASNLVTGRGTEAFF.

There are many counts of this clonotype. The CDR3 region has the DNA TGTGCCAGCAGTTACCCGGGACAGGCCTCTGGGGCCAACGTCCTGACTTTC. Amino acid sequence: CASSYPGQASGANVLTF. J is TRBJ2-6 and V is TRBV6-2 or TRBV6-3; the match to TRBD1 covers 8 bases. With 2 bases clipped from V and 0 bases from J, the junction kept 3 bases outside the gene matches. Germline lookup yields CDR1 MNHEY and CDR2 SVGEGT. The CDR3 is made up of 17 amino acids.

CDR3 loop: CASSQEWSPYGYTF. The CDR3 bases are TGCGCCAGCAGCCAAGAATGGAGTCCCTATGGCTACACCTTC. The rearrangement uses TRBV4-1 and TRBJ1-2; no firm D call. V was pared by 0 bases and J by 4 bases, with 9 bases between. CDR3 length: 14 amino acids. CDR1 is MGHRA and CDR2 is YSYEKL in the germline V gene.

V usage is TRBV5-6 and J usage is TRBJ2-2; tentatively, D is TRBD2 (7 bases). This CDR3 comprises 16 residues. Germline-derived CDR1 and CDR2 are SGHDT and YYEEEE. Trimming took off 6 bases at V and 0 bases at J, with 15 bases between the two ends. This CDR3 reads CASTREGGSNTGELFF. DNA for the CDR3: TGTGCCAGCACGAGGGAGGGGGGCTCGAACACCGGGGAGCTGTTTTTT.